This T cell receptor beta chain appears in the sequencing data of a study of molecular identifiers for immune sequencing clone quantification (dated by TCRdb to the late 2010s). Notes on the research overall: For a replicate experiment, RNA from around 20,000 or 99,000 naive CD8 T cells was divided into five aliquots, and four of the five aliquots were sequenced. The study was a methods study using CD8 T cells to benchmark molecular-identifier clustering-based TCR repertoire sequencing (MIDCIRS) and TCR RNA copy counting.

The protocol used for the library was PCR. TCRdb lists the instrument as Illumina HiSeq 4000. Bulk TCR libraries were generated as previously described, with the TCR primers listed in Table S5 used. The Qiagen AllPrep DNA/RNA kit was used to purify total RNA. Before analysis, reads from multiple sequencing runs of one library were combined. On the study's bioinformatics: Only reads with exact TCR constant sequence were kept, trimmed to 150 nt, and grouped by their 12-nt molecular barcodes. Reads inside each barcode group were sub-clustered using a 15% Levenshtein threshold, and a quality-weighted consensus sequence was constructed for each RNA molecule. Non-functional sequences were removed, as were lower-count sequences one edit away from another. On the basis of fitting two negative binomial distributions, barcode sub-clusters with fewer than 20% of the maximum read count were discarded. TCRdb took the public reads, trimmed them with fastp at Q25, ran MiXCR for clone calling and kept in-frame beta chains. One record per CDR3 amino acid sequence lists the most common genes and DNA. Clone size and V and J calls follow TCRdb, not the original study. In all, the sample holds tens of thousands of distinct CDR3 sequences, and about 25% of those were seen once. The top ten clonotypes cover 1.9% of the sample.

Taken from the germline V gene (reference sequence), the CDR1 and CDR2 loops are DFQATT and SNEGSKA. Including cysteine and phenylalanine, the CDR3 has 13 amino acids. The DNA shown is the 39-base CDR3, in frame from base 1. Details on this clonotype: No cognate antigen has been identified for it. A much larger clone is a single base away; this may be a read error.

Naive CD8 T cell libraries were made from around 18,000 to 910,000 sorted cells using 10%, 30% or 50% of purified RNA. On a BD FACSAria II, naive CD8 T cells were FACS-sorted as CD8+CD4-CCR7+CD45RA+ and collected into RLT Plus buffer. To test detection sensitivity, Jurkat RNA equivalent to about ten TCR copies was spiked into samples of about 19,000-1,000,000 naive CD8 T cells. Enrichment of CD8 T cells was done with RosetteSep CD8+ T Cell Enrichment Cocktail plus Ficoll-Paque, and ACK red cell lysis came afterward. Summary of the overall study and its limitations: The naive libraries included spiked-in Jurkat TCR RNA (about 11 copies' worth), and this RNA is not part of the donor repertoire. About 3.1 recovered TCR RNA copies per cell were obtained by modeling, versus about 9.7 by digital PCR, implying a capture efficiency of about 30%. The sizes of highly expanded clones could end up underestimated when identical TCR molecules share a barcode. In CMV-specific effector cells, over 99% of molecules were held by clones above 20 RNA copies, whereas under 1% of molecules were held by such clones in naive cells. When barcode sub-clustering was left out, chimeric consensus sequences inflated TCR diversity, with chimeras reaching as high as 47%. Spiked-in Jurkat TCR RNA equal to a single cell's worth was reported to be detectable even within 1,200,000 naive CD8 T cells.

In this chain, TRBV20-1 is recombined with TRBJ1-1, with a weak D call of TRBD1 (6 bases match). The sequence came from a human donor in good health. Some libraries in this study had Jurkat cell RNA spiked in. Sequences were obtained from naive CD8+ T cells from blood, with Jurkat cell RNA spiked in. What this sample's cell subset or site label stands for: FACS-sorted CD8+CD4-CCR7+CD45RA+ naive T cells. The DNA sequence is TGCAGAGCTAGACACAGGGATGTGGCTGAAGCTTTCTTT. This translates into CRARHRDVAEAFF.